The rows below give T cell receptor beta chains drawn from one sample of a study of graft-versus-host responses after intestinal transplantation. Their recognized antigens are unknown. Profiled with immunoSEQ multiplex PCR; TCRdb holds only in-frame clones, not every one. The data hold roughly 120,000 clones, with roughly 96% observed a single time. The material was unstimulated CD8+ T cells sorted from spleen or lymph node cells, obtained before intestinal transplant. The receptors were gathered from a human donor who received an intestinal transplant. The CDR3 runs from the conserved cysteine through the conserved F or W.

j_call v_call cdr3_aa
TRBJ1-6 TRBV30 CAWSVLGDRTWSPLHF
TRBJ2-1 TRBV7-2 CASSLSVRSYNEQFF
TRBJ2-7 TRBV29-1 CSVEDGHGISYEQYF
TRBJ2-7 TRBV28 CASTTGLPNEQYF
TRBJ2-7 TRBV28 CASTGPGLAGLQQYF
TRBJ1-4 TRBV15 CATSRVRIAREEKLFF
TRBJ2-7 TRBV2 CASMDYRYEQYF
TRBJ2-7 TRBV28 CASSSGTPTYEQYF
TRBJ2-5 TRBV7-9 CASRTGQGREQYF
TRBJ2-5 TRBV4-3 CASSRETGIGETQYF
TRBJ2-7 TRBV4-1 CASSQEGTGSYEQYF
TRBJ2-7 TRBV18 CASSLGGSYEQYF
TRBJ1-1 TRBV28 CASSLGDNTEAFF
TRBJ2-7 TRBV5-1 CASSLEVWTSGRGGYEQYF
TRBJ2-1 TRBV6-5 CASSYSIGGSHNEQFF
TRBJ1-1 TRBV13 CASSHRTGQNEAFF
TRBJ1-2 TRBV5-5 CATRGGETLDGYTF
TRBJ2-6 TRBV29-1 CSARTGGSGANVLTF
TRBJ1-1 TRBV27 CASSFLTGRTEAFF
TRBJ2-1 TRBV5-1 CASSADGGPYNEQFF
TRBJ2-7 TRBV7-3 CASASGSGDEQYF
TRBJ1-5 TRBV4-3 CASSQGGVDQPQHF
TRBJ2-3 TRBV9 CASSVQGSTDTQYF
TRBJ2-7 TRBV27 CASSWGPSYEQYF
TRBJ2-7 TRBV15 CATSTYLGLWEQYF